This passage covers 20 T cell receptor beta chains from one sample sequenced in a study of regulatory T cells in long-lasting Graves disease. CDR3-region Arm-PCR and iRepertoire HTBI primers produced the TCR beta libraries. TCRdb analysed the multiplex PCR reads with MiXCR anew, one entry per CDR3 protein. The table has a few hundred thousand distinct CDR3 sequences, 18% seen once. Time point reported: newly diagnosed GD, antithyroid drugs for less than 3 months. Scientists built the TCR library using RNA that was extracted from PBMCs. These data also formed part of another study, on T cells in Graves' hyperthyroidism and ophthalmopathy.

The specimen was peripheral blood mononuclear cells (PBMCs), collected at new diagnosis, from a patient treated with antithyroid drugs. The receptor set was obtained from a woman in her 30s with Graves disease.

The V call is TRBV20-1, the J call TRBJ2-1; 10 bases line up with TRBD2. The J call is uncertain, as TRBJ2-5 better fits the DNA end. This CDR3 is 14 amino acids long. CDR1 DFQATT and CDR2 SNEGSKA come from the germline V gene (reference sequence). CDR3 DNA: TGCAGTGCTAGATCTAGCGGGAGTTCAGAGACCCAGTACTTC. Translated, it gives CSARSSGSSETQYF.

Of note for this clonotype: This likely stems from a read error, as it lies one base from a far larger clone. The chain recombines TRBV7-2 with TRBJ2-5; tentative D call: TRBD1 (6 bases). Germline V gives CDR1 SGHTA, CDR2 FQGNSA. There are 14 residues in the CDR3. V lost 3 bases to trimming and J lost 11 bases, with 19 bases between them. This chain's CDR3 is CASSLGAGVYEQYF. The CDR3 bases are TGTGCCAGCAGCTTGGGGGCAGGGGTATATGAGCAGTACTTC.

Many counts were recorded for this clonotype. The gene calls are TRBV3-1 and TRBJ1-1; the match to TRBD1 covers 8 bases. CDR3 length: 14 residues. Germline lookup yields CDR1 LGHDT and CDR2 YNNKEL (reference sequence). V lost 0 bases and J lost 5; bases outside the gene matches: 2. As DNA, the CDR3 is TGTGCCAGCAGCCAAGATTGGACAGGGACTGAAGCTTTCTTT. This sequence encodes CASSQDWTGTEAFF. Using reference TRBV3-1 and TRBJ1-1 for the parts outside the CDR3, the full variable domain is DTAVSQTPKYLVTQMGNDKSIKCEQNLGHDTMYWYKQDSKKFLKIMFSYNNKELIINETVPNRFSPKSPDKAHLNLHINSLELGDSAVYFCASSQDWTGTEAFFGQGTRLTVV.

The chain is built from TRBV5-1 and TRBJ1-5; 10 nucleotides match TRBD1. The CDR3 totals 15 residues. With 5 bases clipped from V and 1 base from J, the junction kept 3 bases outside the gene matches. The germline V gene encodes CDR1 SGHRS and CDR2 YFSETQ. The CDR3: CASREGQGSNQPQHF. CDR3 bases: TGCGCCAGCAGAGAGGGACAGGGGAGCAATCAGCCCCAGCATTTT.

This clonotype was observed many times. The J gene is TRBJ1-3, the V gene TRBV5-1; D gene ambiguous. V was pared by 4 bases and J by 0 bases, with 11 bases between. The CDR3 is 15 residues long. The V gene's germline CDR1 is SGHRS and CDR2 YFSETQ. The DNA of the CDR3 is TGCGCCAGCAGCCCGCCGCAGGACTCTGGAAACACCATATATTTT. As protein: CASSPPQDSGNTIYF.

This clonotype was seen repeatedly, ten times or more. CDR3 coding DNA: TGTGCCAGCAGCCAGTTCGGGGGGCACATGACCGGGGAGCTGTTTTTT. It codes for CASSQFGGHMTGELFF. V and J are TRBV3-1 and TRBJ2-2; tentatively, D is TRBD2 (7 bases). The V gene lost 3 bases and the J gene lost 5 bases, with 16 bases spanning the gap. This CDR3 comprises 16 residues. Germline CDR1 LGHDT, CDR2 YNNKEL (reference sequence).

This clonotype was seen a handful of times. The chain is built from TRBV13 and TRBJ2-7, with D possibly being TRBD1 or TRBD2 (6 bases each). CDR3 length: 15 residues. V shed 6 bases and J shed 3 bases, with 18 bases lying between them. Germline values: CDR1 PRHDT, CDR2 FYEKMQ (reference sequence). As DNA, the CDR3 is TGTGCCAGCAGTGATTTCGGGGGCGTCTTCTACGAGCAGTACTTC. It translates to CASSDFGGVFYEQYF.

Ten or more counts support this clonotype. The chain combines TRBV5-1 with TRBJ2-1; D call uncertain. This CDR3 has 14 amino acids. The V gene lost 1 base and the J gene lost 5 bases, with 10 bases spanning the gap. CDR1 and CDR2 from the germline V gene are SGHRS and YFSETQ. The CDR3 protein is CASSLIDLHNEQFF. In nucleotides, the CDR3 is TGCGCCAGCAGCTTGATAGACTTACACAATGAGCAGTTCTTC.

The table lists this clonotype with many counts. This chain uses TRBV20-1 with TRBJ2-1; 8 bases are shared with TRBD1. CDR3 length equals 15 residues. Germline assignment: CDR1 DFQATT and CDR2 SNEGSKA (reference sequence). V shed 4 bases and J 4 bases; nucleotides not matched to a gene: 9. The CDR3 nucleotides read TGCAGTGCTATCGGTCAGGGGGCACCATACAATGAGCAGTTCTTC. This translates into CSAIGQGAPYNEQFF.

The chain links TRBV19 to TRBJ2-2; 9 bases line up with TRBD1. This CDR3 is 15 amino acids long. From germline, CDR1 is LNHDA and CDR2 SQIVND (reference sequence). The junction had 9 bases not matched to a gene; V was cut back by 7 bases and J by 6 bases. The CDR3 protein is CASTRGQGSSGELFF. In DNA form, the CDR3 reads TGTGCCAGTACCCGGGGACAGGGTTCATCCGGGGAGCTGTTTTTT.

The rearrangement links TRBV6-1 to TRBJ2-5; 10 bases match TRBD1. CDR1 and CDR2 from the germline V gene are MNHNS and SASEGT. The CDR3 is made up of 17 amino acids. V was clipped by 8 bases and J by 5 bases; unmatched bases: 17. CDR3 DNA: TGTGCCAGCTTCCAAGGGGACGGGACAGGGGTATGGGAGACCCAGTACTTC. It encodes CASFQGDGTGVWETQYF.

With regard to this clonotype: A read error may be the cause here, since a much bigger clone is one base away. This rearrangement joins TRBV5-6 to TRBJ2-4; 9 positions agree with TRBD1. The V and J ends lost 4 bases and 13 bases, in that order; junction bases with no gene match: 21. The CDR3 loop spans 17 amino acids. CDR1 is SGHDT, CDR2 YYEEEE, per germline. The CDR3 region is CASSLRWGTGSYNEQYF. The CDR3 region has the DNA TGTGCCAGCAGCCTAAGGTGGGGGACAGGGTCCTACAATGAGCAGTACTTC.

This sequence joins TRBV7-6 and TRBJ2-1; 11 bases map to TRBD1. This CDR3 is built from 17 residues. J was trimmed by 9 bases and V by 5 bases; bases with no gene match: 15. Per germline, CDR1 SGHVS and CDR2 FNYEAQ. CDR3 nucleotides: TGTGCCAGCAGCCCAAGACCGGGACAGGGGGGAGATATTGAGCAGTTCTTC. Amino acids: CASSPRPGQGGDIEQFF.

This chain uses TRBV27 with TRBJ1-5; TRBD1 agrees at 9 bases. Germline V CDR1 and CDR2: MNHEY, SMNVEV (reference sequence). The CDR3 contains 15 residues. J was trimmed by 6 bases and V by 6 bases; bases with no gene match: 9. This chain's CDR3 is CASSSRTGAPQPQHF. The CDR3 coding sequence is TGTGCCAGCAGCTCCCGGACAGGGGCCCCTCAGCCCCAGCATTTT.

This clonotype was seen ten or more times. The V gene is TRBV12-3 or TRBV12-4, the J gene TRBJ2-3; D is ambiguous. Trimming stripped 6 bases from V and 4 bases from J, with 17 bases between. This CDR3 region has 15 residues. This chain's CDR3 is CASRPRRFKSDTQYF. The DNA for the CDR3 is TGTGCCAGCAGACCAAGAAGGTTCAAGTCAGATACGCAGTATTTT.

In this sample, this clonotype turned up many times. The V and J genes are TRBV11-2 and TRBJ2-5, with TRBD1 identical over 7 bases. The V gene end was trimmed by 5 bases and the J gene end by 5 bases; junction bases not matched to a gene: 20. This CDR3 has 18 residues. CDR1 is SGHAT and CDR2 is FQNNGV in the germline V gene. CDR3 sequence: CASSPGAVEGAMWETQYF. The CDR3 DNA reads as TGTGCCAGCAGCCCGGGTGCGGTTGAGGGGGCAATGTGGGAGACCCAGTACTTC.

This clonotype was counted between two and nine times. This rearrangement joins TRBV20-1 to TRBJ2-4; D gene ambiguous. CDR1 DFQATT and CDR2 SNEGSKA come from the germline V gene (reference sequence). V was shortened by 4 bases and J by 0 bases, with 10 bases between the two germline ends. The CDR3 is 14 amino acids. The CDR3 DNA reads TGCAGTGCTAAAACCATGGAAGCCAAAAACATTCAGTACTTC. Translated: CSAKTMEAKNIQYF.

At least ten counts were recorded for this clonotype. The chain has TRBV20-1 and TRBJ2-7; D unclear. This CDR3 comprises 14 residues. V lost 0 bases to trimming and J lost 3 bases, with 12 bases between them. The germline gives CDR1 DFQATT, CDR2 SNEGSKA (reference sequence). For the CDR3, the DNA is TGCAGTGCTAGAGAGATCTGGACGGGCTACGAGCAGTACTTC. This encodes CSAREIWTGYEQYF.

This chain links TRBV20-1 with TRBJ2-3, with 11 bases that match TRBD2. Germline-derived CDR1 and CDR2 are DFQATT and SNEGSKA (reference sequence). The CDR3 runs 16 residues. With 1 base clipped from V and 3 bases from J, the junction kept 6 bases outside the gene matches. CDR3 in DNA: TGCAGTGCTAGAGTTCTTAGCGGGGGGGCAACAGATACGCAGTATTTT. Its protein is CSARVLSGGATDTQYF.

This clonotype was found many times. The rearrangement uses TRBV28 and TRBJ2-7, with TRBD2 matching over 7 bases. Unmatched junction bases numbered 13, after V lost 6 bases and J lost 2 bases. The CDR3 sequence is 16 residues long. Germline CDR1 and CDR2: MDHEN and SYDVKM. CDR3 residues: CASSGSGATTPYEQYF. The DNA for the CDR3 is TGTGCCAGCAGCGGGAGCGGGGCGACAACCCCCTACGAGCAGTACTTC.